A selection of T cell receptor beta chains follows, all from one sample in a study of T cells in Graves' hyperthyroidism and ophthalmopathy. Using its own MiXCR run on the multiplex PCR reads, TCRdb lists one record per CDR3 protein. The table records 490,000 or so distinct CDR3 sequences, less than 25% of them present only once. The source material was blood. These TCRs come from a woman aged 70 to 79 with Graves' ophthalmopathy. Both conserved end residues are trimmed from each CDR3.

V	CDR3
TRBV12-5	ASGPDRAGEQY
TRBV20-1	SARIQDSNQPQH
TRBV30	AWSPGHEQY
TRBV27	ASSLNVGQPQH
TRBV6-1	ASREGIYGYT
TRBV7-9	ASSLASPNYGYT
TRBV7-2	ASSPTAGSRNNEQF
TRBV10-3	AIRRTSGSGTGELF
TRBV7-9	ASSITTVNTEAF
TRBV18	ASSPPGTYNEQF
TRBV7-2	ASSPGGSGSSPLH
TRBV13	ASSSPGQFGSEAF
TRBV2	ASSEAPGFTDTQY
TRBV12-3/TRBV12-4	ASSGDRGAKGANVLT
TRBV24-1	ATSDWFRNEQF
TRBV12-3/TRBV12-4	ASSPTGPPLDTAAF
TRBV12-3/TRBV12-4	ASSLSPGVSGYT
TRBV20-1	SAKSQGPYGYT
TRBV20-1	SASQGLVNTIY
TRBV20-1	SARRADANEKLF
TRBV12-3/TRBV12-4	ASSSASTGELF
TRBV7-3	ASSLIRQMNTEAF
TRBV9	ASSPQRGGKAF
TRBV7-2	ASKTSGSRNEQF
TRBV5-1	ASSPGLSKIEQF
TRBV5-1	ASSLPTGDEQY
TRBV7-3	ASSLTSSSGSEQY
TRBV29-1	SVLVQSYGYT
TRBV7-2	ASSYHRGPSSPLH
TRBV27	ASSRGLINEQF
TRBV12-3/TRBV12-4	ASTPRASTHEQF
TRBV6-2/TRBV6-3	ASSRLVGAQETQY
TRBV4-1	ASSQETRTSYEQY
TRBV6-2/TRBV6-3	ASTIDGRTGELF
TRBV28	ASSWGVSTPTPQH
TRBV20-1	SASWQGGVSGQAF
TRBV20-1	SAPYNGNSGNTIY
TRBV10-3	AISEKPGGAGGRNQPQH
TRBV6-1	ASTRDTSSYNEQF
TRBV5-1	ASSLERPTTDTQY
TRBV7-8	ASSLGVDEKLF
TRBV4-1	ASSQAITSGSFIETQY
TRBV7-2	ASSNWDSPYNEQF
TRBV28	ASSLGGLLANYGYT
TRBV20-1	SAREPSGKDEQY
TRBV11-3	ASNSGANNEQF
TRBV28	ASSPAGAGYGYT
TRBV7-6	AGSLEGASPRAEAF
TRBV7-2	ASSHDGNEQF
TRBV11-2	ASSPSRTGMSRIGTDTQY
TRBV12-3/TRBV12-4	ASSLSGSTPGYGYT
TRBV28	ASTISGPNQPQH
TRBV30	AWKGSGRINEQF
TRBV6-6	ASSYKRLAGVADTQY
TRBV7-9	ASSLTSGGNNEQF
TRBV11-2	ASSLAIARGGRGYT
TRBV5-1	ASSWRLAGDGSEQY
TRBV11-2	ASSLQGQGPYEQY
TRBV7-9	ASSLGTVGMNTEAF
TRBV7-2	ASRGGRAGIAYEQY